These 10 T cell receptor beta chains share one sample of origin, sequenced in a study of brain T cells in children with intractable seizures. Some clones are missing from TCRdb's copy, which holds only in-frame ones; the method was immunoSEQ multiplex PCR. Of about 76,000 clones detected, approximately 94% appear once; the ten largest clones hold less than 2%. Sequenced here: peripheral blood, sampled at surgery. These TCRs come from a boy less than two years old with tuberous sclerosis and intractable seizures.

This chain links TRBV5-1 with TRBJ2-5, with 9 bases that match TRBD2. Losses at the gene ends were 2 bases for V and 4 bases for J; bases not matched to a gene: 3. This CDR3 is 14 amino acids long. Germline assignment: CDR1 SGHRS and CDR2 YFSETQ. CDR3 DNA sequence: TGCGCCAGCAGCTTCTCGCGGGGGGGAGAGACCCAGTACTTC. Its translation: CASSFSRGGETQYF.

The rearrangement uses TRBV11-2 and TRBJ1-1; possibly TRBD1 for D (6 bases). CDR1 is SGHAT, CDR2 FQNNGV, per germline. Trimming pared 5 bases from V and 8 bases from J, leaving 18 bases between. This CDR3 spans 14 amino acids. The CDR3, as DNA: TGTGCCAGCAGCCAGTGGTGGGGGCCCCGCGAAGCTTTCTTT. Translation: CASSQWWGPREAFF.

The chain joins TRBV12-3 or TRBV12-4 to TRBJ2-7; no firm D call. The V and J ends lost 5 bases and 2 bases respectively, with 10 bases between them. This CDR3 region has 13 residues. The CDR3 is CASSAGPTYEQYF. In DNA form, the CDR3 reads TGTGCCAGCAGTGCTGGGCCCACCTACGAGCAGTACTTC.

The CDR3 DNA reads TGTGCCAGTAGTATAGAAGGGGGAGGTCAGCCCCAGCATTTT. It specifies CASSIEGGGQPQHF. V is TRBV19 and J is TRBJ1-5; a weak D match, TRBD1 (6 bases). This CDR3 is built from 14 residues. Looked up from germline, CDR1 is LNHDA and CDR2 is SQIVND (reference sequence). V was trimmed by 0 bases and J by 6 bases, leaving 9 bases between them.

The genes are TRBV2 and TRBJ1-1; D unclear. The CDR3 runs to 14 residues. CDR1 is SNHLY and CDR2 is FYNNEI in the germline V gene. V was cut by 7 bases and J by 0 bases, with 12 bases left in between. The CDR3 loop is CASTRRSMNTEAFF. CDR3 DNA: TGTGCCAGCACCCGGAGGTCAATGAACACTGAAGCTTTCTTT. Complete variable domain (other parts from reference TRBV2 and TRBJ1-1): EPEVTQTPSHQVTQMGQEVILRCVPISNHLYFYWYRQILGQKVEFLVSFYNNEISEKSEIFDDQFSVERPDGSNFTLKIRSTKLEDSAMYFCASTRRSMNTEAFFGQGTRLTVV.

The chain has TRBV12-3 or TRBV12-4 and TRBJ2-3; D not certain. This CDR3 region has 13 residues. The V end was cut by 1 base, the J end by 5 bases, with 7 bases between. The CDR3 region is CASSLGVIDTQYF. DNA of the CDR3: TGTGCCAGCAGTTTAGGAGTCATAGATACGCAGTATTTT.

The genes are TRBV28 and TRBJ1-4, with TRBD1 identical over 7 bases. The germline V gene encodes CDR1 MDHEN and CDR2 SYDVKM. The V gene end was trimmed by 7 bases and the J gene end by 7 bases; junction bases not matched to a gene: 9. The CDR3 spans 14 residues. CDR3 in DNA: TGTGCCAGCACCACTATCCGGGACAGTGAAAAACTGTTTTTT. This encodes CASTTIRDSEKLFF.

The gene calls are TRBV5-1 and TRBJ1-5; tentative D call: TRBD1 (5 bases). The CDR3 sequence is 14 residues long. The germline gives CDR1 SGHRS, CDR2 YFSETQ. The V and J ends lost 4 bases and 3 bases respectively, with 11 bases between them. CDR3 sequence: CASSQDSVNQPQHF. For the CDR3, the DNA is TGCGCCAGCAGCCAAGACAGCGTCAATCAGCCCCAGCATTTT.

This clone was observed once. CDR3 bases: TGTGCCACCAGCAGAGTTCACGGTGAAGCTTTCTTT. Amino acid sequence: CATSRVHGEAFF. This chain connects TRBV15 to TRBJ1-1; D ambiguous. This CDR3 is 12 amino acids long. Germline assignment: CDR1 LNHNV and CDR2 YYDKDF (reference sequence). V was cut by 1 base and J by 7 bases, with 7 bases left in between.

The V gene is TRBV4-1, the J gene TRBJ1-5; D is unresolved. The CDR3 consists of 15 residues. CDR1 and CDR2 from the germline V gene are MGHRA and YSYEKL. The germline V and J ends were trimmed by 1 base and 2 bases, with 9 bases remaining between them. Here the CDR3 DNA reads TGCGCCAGCAGCCAAGTTGGGGAGGGCAATCAGCCCCAGCATTTT. Translation gives CASSQVGEGNQPQHF.